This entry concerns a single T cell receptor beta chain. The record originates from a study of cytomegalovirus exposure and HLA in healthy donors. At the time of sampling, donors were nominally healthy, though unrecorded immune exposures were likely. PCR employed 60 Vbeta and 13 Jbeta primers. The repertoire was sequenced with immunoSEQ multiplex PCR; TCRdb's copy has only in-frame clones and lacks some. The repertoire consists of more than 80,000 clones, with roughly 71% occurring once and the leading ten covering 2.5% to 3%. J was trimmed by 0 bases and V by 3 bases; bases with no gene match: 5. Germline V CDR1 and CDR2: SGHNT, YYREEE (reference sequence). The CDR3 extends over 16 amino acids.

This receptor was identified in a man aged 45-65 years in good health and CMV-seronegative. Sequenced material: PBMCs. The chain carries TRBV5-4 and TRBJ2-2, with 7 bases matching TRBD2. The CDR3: CASSSLAGANTGELFF. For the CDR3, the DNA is TGTGCCAGCAGCTCGTTAGCGGGCGCGAACACCGGGGAGCTGTTTTTT.